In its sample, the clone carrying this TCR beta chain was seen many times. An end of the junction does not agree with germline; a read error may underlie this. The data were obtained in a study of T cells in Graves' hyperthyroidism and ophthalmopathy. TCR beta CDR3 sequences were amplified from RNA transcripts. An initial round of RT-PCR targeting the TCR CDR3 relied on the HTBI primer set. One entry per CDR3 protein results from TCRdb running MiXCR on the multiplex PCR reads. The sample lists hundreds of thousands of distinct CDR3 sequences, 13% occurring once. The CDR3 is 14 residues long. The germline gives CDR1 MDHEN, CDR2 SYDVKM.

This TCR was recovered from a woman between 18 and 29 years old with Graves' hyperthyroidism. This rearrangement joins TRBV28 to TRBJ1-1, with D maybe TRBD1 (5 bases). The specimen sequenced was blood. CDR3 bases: TGTGCCAGCAGCCTGGCAGGGTTGGAGACTGAAACTTTCTTT. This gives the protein CASSLAGLETETFF.